Here is one T cell receptor (beta chain) with its context. The CDR3 has 16 residues. V lost 2 bases and J lost 3, with 17 bases in between. CDR1 MNHNS and CDR2 SASEGT come from the germline V gene. This specimen belongs to a study of shared clonotypes between healthy human individuals. Sequenced by immunoSEQ multiplex PCR; TCRdb stores in-frame clones only, minus some. The data show some 980,000 clones, 76% seen once. The chain carries TRBV6-1 and TRBJ2-7; D is uncertain. The clonotype was recovered from a man aged 18 to 29 in good health. Specimen: memory CD4+ T cells sorted from blood. This sample's subset: CD45RA-negative fraction. The chain's CDR3 is CASSENGYAEFYEQYF. In DNA, the CDR3 is TGTGCCAGCAGTGAAAACGGTTATGCGGAGTTCTACGAGCAGTACTTC.